These T cell receptor beta chains were read from a single sample in a study of identical twins. MiXCR was run by TCRdb on the 5' RACE reads, yielding one entry per CDR3 protein. The table lists roughly 570,000 distinct CDR3 sequences, 9% to 10% of them singletons. The sample was also reused in another study, on yellow fever vaccine responses in identical twins.

The sample comprised PBMCs. These receptors were collected from a woman aged 18-30 years in good health. Both conserved end residues are part of each CDR3. The order of the fields is D gene, V gene, clone size, J gene, CDR3 length, CDR3 DNA, CDR3 protein. D genes are given only for firm matches. Part of the rows lack a size; the others show once, few, many or a class for expanded clones.

>NA|TRBV20-1|few|TRBJ2-3|12
TGCAGTGCTTCCGTCGTCGCAGATACGCAGTATTTT
CSASVVADTQYF
>TRBD2|TRBV14|NA|TRBJ2-1|15
TGTGCCAGCAGTCGGCTAGCGGCACTTATGGATGAGCAGTTCTTC
CASSRLAALMDEQFF
>TRBD2|TRBV4-1|NA|TRBJ2-1|15
TGCGCCAGCGGACCCAGCGGGAGGGCCTACAATGAGCAGTTCTTC
CASGPSGRAYNEQFF
>NA|TRBV11-2|few|TRBJ2-3|16
TGTGCCAGCAGCTTAGGTGGTCGGGGAGACACAGATACGCAGTATTTT
CASSLGGRGDTDTQYF
>NA|TRBV4-2|NA|TRBJ2-3|15
TGTGCCAGCAGCCAAGAACCCCGAACAACAGATACGCAGTATTTT
CASSQEPRTTDTQYF
>NA|TRBV5-5|NA|TRBJ2-5|15
TGTGCCAGCAGGAAGCGAGGGGACAACCAAGAGACCCAGTACTTC
CASRKRGDNQETQYF
>NA|TRBV11-2|NA|TRBJ2-1|12
TGTGCCAGCAGCTCCCGGAGGGATAAGCAGTTCTTC
CASSSRRDKQFF
>TRBD1|TRBV7-2|few|TRBJ2-2|15
TGTGCCAGCAGCCCGACAGGGTACAACACCGGGGAGCTGTTTTTT
CASSPTGYNTGELFF
>NA|TRBV5-4|NA|TRBJ2-5|14
TGTGCCAGCAGCTTGTCGGCTTTCCAAGAGACCCAGTACTTC
CASSLSAFQETQYF
>TRBD2|TRBV6-1|NA|TRBJ2-3|15
TGTGCCAGCCTTGGCCTCACTAGCGGCACAGATACGCAGTATTTT
CASLGLTSGTDTQYF
>NA|TRBV5-1|NA|TRBJ1-1|14
TGCGCCAGCAGCTCAGGCCCGGGGGCCACTGAAGCTTTCTTT
CASSSGPGATEAFF
>TRBD2|TRBV29-1|NA|TRBJ2-1|16
TGCAGCGTACCTCTAGCGGGGGGACGCTCCTACAATGAGCAGTTCTTC
CSVPLAGGRSYNEQFF
>NA|TRBV28|many|TRBJ1-1|14
TGTGCCAGCAGTTTGCCAGGGGCGAACACTGAAGCTTTCTTT
CASSLPGANTEAFF
>TRBD1|TRBV12-3/TRBV12-4|few|TRBJ1-5|15
TGTGCCAGCAGGCCGGGACAGGAGGGTAATCAGCCCCAGCATTTT
CASRPGQEGNQPQHF
>TRBD2|TRBV6-2/TRBV6-3|many|TRBJ2-2|15
TGTGCCACCAAACTAGCGGGAGTCAACACCGGGGAGCTGTTTTTT
CATKLAGVNTGELFF
>NA|TRBV20-1|many|TRBJ2-3|11
TGCAGTACGAGTTGGGCAGATACGCAGTATTTT
CSTSWADTQYF
>TRBD2|TRBV20-1|few|TRBJ2-1|14
TGCAGTGCTAGAAGCGGGAGGATATACAATGAGCAGTTCTTC
CSARSGRIYNEQFF
>TRBD1|TRBV11-1|few|TRBJ2-2|17
TGTGCCAGCAGCTTGGCCGCCGGGACAGGGGGCCTCGGGGAGCTGTTTTTT
CASSLAAGTGGLGELFF
>NA|TRBV12-3/TRBV12-4|many|TRBJ2-7|15
TGTGCCAGCAGTGCAGCGACAGGACATTTATACGAGCAGTACTTC
CASSAATGHLYEQYF
>NA|TRBV6-5|many|TRBJ2-7|14
TGTGCCAGCAGTTACGGGGGCAACTCCTACGAGCAGTACTTC
CASSYGGNSYEQYF
>TRBD2|TRBV12-3/TRBV12-4|NA|TRBJ2-3|15
TGTGCCAGCAGCCCAAGCGGGACTAGCACAGATACGCAGTATTTT
CASSPSGTSTDTQYF
>TRBD2|TRBV12-3/TRBV12-4|many|TRBJ2-2|15
TGTGCCAGCAGCCAGCGGGGCCTTGATGCCGGGGAGCTGTTTTTT
CASSQRGLDAGELFF
>NA|TRBV7-2|many|TRBJ2-1|12
TGTGCCAGCAGTAGCGGCTACAATGAGCAGTTCTTC
CASSSGYNEQFF
>TRBD1|TRBV7-8|many|TRBJ2-1|16
TGTGCCAGCAGCTCCACGACAGGGAGCTCCTACAATGAGCAGTTCTTC
CASSSTTGSSYNEQFF
>TRBD2|TRBV5-6|few|TRBJ2-7|14
TGTGCCAGCAGCTTCGGGGGGGCCCCCTACGAGCAGTACTTC
CASSFGGAPYEQYF
>NA|TRBV6-2/TRBV6-3|few|TRBJ1-2|12
TGTGCCAGCAGCATTCCGTACTATGGCTACACCTTC
CASSIPYYGYTF
>NA|TRBV7-9|few|TRBJ2-7|17
TGTGCCAGCAGCTTAGGAACAGGTAGGGGGTCCAGCTACGAGCAGTACTTC
CASSLGTGRGSSYEQYF
>TRBD2|TRBV11-2|many|TRBJ2-7|14
TGTGCCAGCAGCCTGACAGCGGGACTATACGAGCAGTACTTC
CASSLTAGLYEQYF
>TRBD1|TRBV7-9|few|TRBJ1-2|14
TGTGCCAGCATCTACAATAACGGACAGGATGGCTACACCTTC
CASIYNNGQDGYTF
>NA|TRBV2|NA|TRBJ2-3|14
TGTGCCAGCAGTGAAAAATCAGTATCAGATACGCAGTATTTT
CASSEKSVSDTQYF
>TRBD2|TRBV7-6|NA|TRBJ2-3|16
TGTGCCAGCAGCGAATGGACCGGGACTAGCGGAGATACGCAGTATTTT
CASSEWTGTSGDTQYF
>TRBD1|TRBV29-1|few|TRBJ1-2|11
TGCAGCGTCGTTACAGGGGACCGCTACACCTTC
CSVVTGDRYTF
>NA|TRBV5-6|NA|TRBJ2-1|14
TGTGCCAGCAGCTTCCAGGGTACCTACAATGAGCAGTTCTTC
CASSFQGTYNEQFF
>TRBD1|TRBV7-7|few|TRBJ2-5|14
TGTGCTAGCAGTTCGGACAGGGTGTCAGAGACCCAGTACTTC
CASSSDRVSETQYF
>TRBD1|TRBV28|many|TRBJ1-3|15
TGTGCCAGCAGTTTGTCCGGGACAGGAGGAGGTTTGGGGTATTTT
CASSLSGTGGGLGYF
>TRBD2|TRBV11-2|NA|TRBJ2-2|14
TGTGCCAGCAGCGAGACTAGCGGGAGATGGGAGCTGTTTTTT
CASSETSGRWELFF
>TRBD2|TRBV27|NA|TRBJ2-3|15
TGTGCCAGCAGTTCGGCTAGCGGGATCGCAGATACGCAGTATTTT
CASSSASGIADTQYF
>NA|TRBV5-6|few|TRBJ2-5|13
TGTGCCAGCAGGATCCAGGGCCGAGAGACCCAGTACTTC
CASRIQGRETQYF
>TRBD2|TRBV5-5|few|TRBJ2-5|15
TGTGCCAGCAGCTTCGGACTAGCGGTACAAGAGACCCAGTACTTC
CASSFGLAVQETQYF
>NA|TRBV12-3/TRBV12-4|many|TRBJ1-4|12
TGTGCCAGCAGTCCCCGGACCGAAAAACTGTTTTTT
CASSPRTEKLFF
>NA|TRBV27|NA|TRBJ2-2|17
TGTGCCAGCAGCCCGTCGGCCTACTGGCTGAACACCGGGGAGCTGTTTTTT
CASSPSAYWLNTGELFF
>TRBD2|TRBV13|few|TRBJ2-3|15
TGTGCCAGCAGCTCGCGGACTAGCGCAGTAGATACGCAGTATTTT
CASSSRTSAVDTQYF